The 30 T cell receptor beta chains reported below all come from one sample, sequenced in a study of blood T cells in healthy people across ages (dated by TCRdb to between 2014 and 2016). Libraries were made using 5' RACE. The sample was run on an Illumina HiSeq 2500. A second PCR of roughly 7 to 11 cycles was performed with a sample-barcoded 5' primer and a J-beta primer mix. The public reads were run again by TCRdb, first through fastp at Q25 and then through MiXCR, and only productive beta chains were kept. When rows share a CDR3 protein, they turn into one entry using the most common DNA and genes. Recorded for this sample are about 1 million distinct CDR3 sequences; under 45% of them occurred a single time. The ten largest clones capture approximately 20% of the sample. Material: blood. The receptors stem from an older woman in good health.

CDR3 amino acids: CAFFLPGTGSYEQYF. The CDR3 DNA reads as TGTGCCTTTTTTCTCCCCGGGACAGGTTCCTACGAGCAGTACTTC. This chain connects TRBV30 to TRBJ2-7; 8 nucleotides align to TRBD1. Trimming cost V 7 bases and J 1 base; bases outside gene matches: 12. Germline CDR1 GTSNPN, CDR2 SVGIG (reference sequence). The CDR3 has 15 amino acids.

A note on this clonotype: Relative to the germline gene, one junction end is altered; a read error may explain this. The V and J genes are TRBV20-1 and TRBJ1-6, with TRBD1 as a possible D gene (5 bases). CDR1 is DFQATT and CDR2 is SNEGSKA in the germline V gene (reference sequence). The CDR3 has 17 amino acids. CDR3 bases: TGCGGTGCTAGCACATCTCGTCTAGGGGCCTATAATTCACCCCTCCACTTT. Translated, it gives CGASTSRLGAYNSPLHF.

This clonotype was detected a few times. The CDR3 DNA follows: TGCGCCAGCAGCTCGACAGGGGAGGGCTATGGCTACACCTTC. The encoded protein is CASSSTGEGYGYTF. The rearrangement uses TRBV5-1 and TRBJ1-2, with 8 bases matching TRBD1. The CDR3 has 14 residues. The germline V gene has CDR1 SGHRS and CDR2 YFSETQ. The V gene end was trimmed by 3 bases and the J gene end by 4 bases; junction bases not matched to a gene: 5. The full variable domain, completed using reference TRBV5-1 and TRBJ1-2, is KAGVTQTPRYLIKTRGQQVTLSCSPISGHRSVSWYQQTPGQGLQFLFEYFSETQRNKGNFPGRFSGRQFSNSRSEMNVSTLELGDSALYLCASSSTGEGYGYTFGSGTRLTVV.

The chain is built from TRBV18 and TRBJ2-1, with 8 bases aligning to TRBD2. The V segment lost 4 bases and the J segment 5 bases; nucleotides outside the gene matches: 7. Germline V gene sequence: CDR1 KGHSH, CDR2 LQKENI. This CDR3 contains 15 residues. For the CDR3, the DNA is TGTGCCAGCTCACGGGTTAGCGGGACTCACAATGAGCAGTTCTTC. Translated: CASSRVSGTHNEQFF.

As to this clonotype: Compared with germline, one end of the junction differs, possibly owing to a read error. V is TRBV27 and J is TRBJ1-1; D is unresolved. The CDR3 sequence is 14 residues long. The germline V gene has CDR1 MNHEY and CDR2 SMNVEV (reference sequence). The CDR3 DNA reads as TGTGTCAGCAGTTTATCGGACCTGATGCGTGAAGCTTTCTTT. Its translation is CVSSLSDLMREAFF.

This chain links TRBV18 with TRBJ2-1; D is ambiguous. Germline-derived CDR1 and CDR2 are KGHSH and LQKENI. V was cut by 0 bases and J by 8 bases, with 11 bases left in between. This CDR3 comprises 14 residues. CDR3 sequence: CASSPPVGDHEQFF. CDR3 bases: TGTGCCAGCTCACCACCTGTAGGAGACCATGAGCAGTTCTTC.

The chain employs TRBV28 and TRBJ1-1; D is perhaps TRBD1 (5 bases). Germline V gene sequence: CDR1 MDHEN, CDR2 SYDVKM. CDR3 length: 14 amino acids. V was clipped by 4 bases and J by 6 bases, with 15 bases between them. The CDR3 coding sequence is TGTGCCAGCAGTTCCACTTGGGGGGGGGCTGAAGCTTTCTTT. Translation gives CASSSTWGGAEAFF.

This sequence joins TRBV28 and TRBJ1-5, with D perhaps matching TRBD1 (5 bases). V was shortened by 2 bases and J by 2 bases, with 13 bases between the two germline ends. Germline V gene lookup returns CDR1 MDHEN and CDR2 SYDVKM. The CDR3 is 16 amino acids. The CDR3 DNA reads TGTGCCAGCAGTTTACTGGGAGGGGCAGGCAATCAGCCCCAGCATTTT. Encoded protein: CASSLLGGAGNQPQHF.

This clonotype was found a few times. The CDR3 DNA sequence: TGTGCCAGCAGCCACACTGCAGGGCATGGCTACACCTTC. It is translated as CASSHTAGHGYTF. This chain connects TRBV27 to TRBJ1-2; D might be TRBD1 (5 bases). Trimming removed 6 bases from V and 6 bases from J, with 14 bases in between. The CDR3 has 13 residues. The germline CDR1 and CDR2 sequences are MNHEY and SMNVEV (reference sequence).

This clonotype was seen a handful of times. This chain uses TRBV5-1 with TRBJ2-7, with D possibly being TRBD2 (5 bases). V lost 5 bases to trimming and J lost 1 base, with 13 bases between them. The CDR3 runs to 14 residues. The germline CDR1 and CDR2 sequences are SGHRS and YFSETQ. This chain's CDR3 is CASRFDGESYEQYF. The CDR3 coding sequence is TGCGCCAGCAGGTTCGACGGGGAGTCCTACGAGCAGTACTTC. The full variable domain, in which reference TRBV5-1 and TRBJ2-7 provide the parts outside the CDR3, is KAGVTQTPRYLIKTRGQQVTLSCSPISGHRSVSWYQQTPGQGLQFLFEYFSETQRNKGNFPGRFSGRQFSNSRSEMNVSTLELGDSALYLCASRFDGESYEQYFGPGTRLTVT.

The V call is TRBV20-1, the J call TRBJ2-5, with D uncertain. V gave up 1 base and J gave up 5 bases, with 8 bases separating them. This CDR3 has 12 amino acids. CDR1 is DFQATT, CDR2 SNEGSKA, per germline (reference sequence). CDR3 DNA: TGCAGTGCTAGAGGGGTTAGGGAGACCCAGTACTTC. Translated: CSARGVRETQYF.

A few counts support this clonotype. This chain joins TRBV6-2 or TRBV6-3 and TRBJ1-2, with 8 bases that match TRBD1. Losses at the gene ends were 6 bases for V and 5 bases for J; bases not matched to a gene: 5. The CDR3 loop spans 13 amino acids. CDR1 and CDR2 from the germline V gene are MNHEY and SVGEGT. The CDR3 bases are TGTGCCAGCAGAAAAGACAGGGGTTATGGCTACACCTTC. Protein sequence: CASRKDRGYGYTF.

The gene calls are TRBV5-6 and TRBJ2-7, with 14 bases that match TRBD2. CDR3 length: 16 residues. V was clipped by 4 bases and J by 2 bases; unmatched bases: 5. Germline V gene data show CDR1 as SGHDT and CDR2 as YYEEEE. This chain's CDR3 is CASSPGLAGDTYEQYF. CDR3 DNA sequence: TGTGCCAGCAGCCCGGGACTAGCGGGGGATACCTACGAGCAGTACTTC.

This chain uses TRBV7-2 with TRBJ1-1; D remains unclear. The CDR3 covers 12 residues. Between the trimmed V and J ends, which lost 5 bases and 7 bases, there was a span of 11 bases. Germline V gives CDR1 SGHTA, CDR2 FQGNSA. This CDR3 reads CASSPASLEAFF. For the CDR3, the DNA is TGTGCCAGCAGCCCTGCCTCACTTGAAGCTTTCTTT.

The chain uses TRBV20-1 and TRBJ2-1; no clear D gene. Per germline, CDR1 DFQATT and CDR2 SNEGSKA (reference sequence). With 2 bases removed from V and 1 base from J, the gap between germline ends came to 15 bases. This CDR3 has 16 residues. DNA of the CDR3: TGCAGTGCTAGAACCCAACAGAGGCCATCCTACAATGAGCAGTTCTTC. This codes for CSARTQQRPSYNEQFF.

The J gene is TRBJ2-1, the V gene TRBV2; the D gene is possibly TRBD1 (6 bases). The CDR3 has 19 residues. Germline values: CDR1 SNHLY, CDR2 FYNNEI. V lost 8 bases, J lost 0 bases, and 26 bases lay in between. The DNA of the CDR3 is TGTGCCAGCCGACGGACAATTAGACAGGACCACTACTCCTACAATGAGCAGTTCTTC. As protein: CASRRTIRQDHYSYNEQFF.

The chain is built from TRBV29-1 and TRBJ2-1; D assignment may be TRBD1 or TRBD2 (6 bases each). The closer fit of TRBJ2-7 to the DNA end suggests the J call may be wrong. This CDR3 is built from 14 residues. Germline assignment: CDR1 SQVTM and CDR2 ANQGSEA. The CDR3 region has the DNA TGCAGCGCCAAGGGGGGAGGAACCTACAATGAGCAGTACTTC. Encoded protein: CSAKGGGTYNEQYF.

The genes are TRBV5-5 and TRBJ2-5, with D unclear. Germline V lookup: CDR1 SGHKS, CDR2 YYEKEE (reference sequence). The V and J ends lost 4 bases and 4 bases respectively, with 11 bases between them. The CDR3 has 13 residues. The CDR3 is CASSGPPGETQYF. The CDR3 nucleotides read TGTGCCAGCAGCGGGCCCCCTGGAGAGACCCAGTACTTC.

This clonotype was counted a few times. The rearrangement uses TRBV12-3 or TRBV12-4 and TRBJ2-3; 7 positions agree with TRBD2. V dropped 6 bases and J dropped 2; count of bases not matched to a gene: 8. This CDR3 spans 15 amino acids. CDR3 loop: CASSGASGPTDTQYF. CDR3 nucleotide sequence: TGTGCCAGCAGCGGGGCTAGCGGACCCACAGATACGCAGTATTTT.

Comments on this clonotype: Compared with germline, one end of the junction differs, possibly owing to a read error. The chain is built from TRBV9 and TRBJ1-3; 9 nucleotides match TRBD1. The V gene's germline CDR1 is SGDLS and CDR2 YYNGEE. The CDR3 runs 17 residues. CDR3 sequence reads: CASSVGDRVFSGNTIYF. CDR3 bases: TGTGCCAGCAGCGTGGGGGACAGGGTATTCTCTGGAAACACTATATATTTT.

CDR3 DNA: TGTGCCAGCAGCCCCGGCGGGGCGGCAGGCACAGATACGCAGTATTTT. Its protein is CASSPGGAAGTDTQYF. The genes are TRBV6-5 and TRBJ2-3; D perhaps matches TRBD2 (6 bases). The CDR3 totals 16 residues. Per the germline V gene, CDR1 is MNHEY and CDR2 is SVGAGI. Trimming cost V 6 bases and J 1 base, with 17 bases left between them.

Remarks on this clonotype: This sequence may be a read error, since a much larger clone differs from it by one base. CDR3 sequence reads: CASSRDRPPCEQYF. The DNA for the CDR3 is TGTGCCAGCAGTAGGGACAGGCCACCCTGCGAGCAGTACTTC. The rearrangement uses TRBV6-5 and TRBJ2-5; the match to TRBD1 covers 8 bases. The DNA end is more similar to TRBJ2-7, so the J call may be wrong. Germline-derived CDR1 and CDR2 are MNHEY and SVGAGI. The CDR3 totals 14 residues.

The J gene is TRBJ2-1, the V gene TRBV21-1; the table's D call, TRBD2, has no DNA check behind it. TRBV21-1 is annotated as a pseudogene. The CDR3 spans 14 residues. CDR3 region: CASSDGLDYNEQFF. CDR3 nucleotide sequence: TGTGCCAGCAGCGATGGACTAGACTACAATGAGCAGTTCTTC.

The table lists this clonotype with many counts. This chain uses TRBV7-8 with TRBJ2-3, with TRBD2 identical over 7 bases. CDR1 and CDR2 (germline): SGHVS, FQNEAQ. The J segment lost 4 bases and the V segment lost 5 bases, leaving 9 bases of the junction unmatched. This CDR3 is built from 15 residues. This CDR3 reads CASSPSGTTPDTQYF. The CDR3 nucleotides are TGTGCCAGCAGCCCCTCCGGGACTACCCCAGATACGCAGTATTTT.

The rearrangement uses TRBV25-1 and TRBJ2-1, with D maybe TRBD2 (6 bases). The CDR3 spans 17 residues. Trimming cost V 3 bases and J 5 bases, with 20 bases left between them. CDR1 MGHDK and CDR2 SYGVNS come from the germline V gene. The DNA of the CDR3 is TGTGCCAGCAGTGAGTATCGGGGAGGCGTGTATGACAATGAGCAGTTCTTC. It translates to CASSEYRGGVYDNEQFF. The full variable domain, rest sourced from reference TRBV25-1 and TRBJ2-1, is EADIYQTPRYLVIGTGKKITLECSQTMGHDKMYWYQQDPGMELHLIHYSYGVNSTEKGDLSSESTVSRIRTEHFPLTLESARPSHTSQYLCASSEYRGGVYDNEQFFGPGTRLTVL.

The chain employs TRBV20-1 and TRBJ2-7, with 9 positions matching TRBD1. Germline CDR1 and CDR2: DFQATT and SNEGSKA (reference sequence). The CDR3 is 14 residues long. Losses at the gene ends were 4 bases for V and 3 bases for J; bases not matched to a gene: 7. CDR3 in DNA: TGCAGTGCTAAAACCGGGACAGGGAACTACGAGCAGTACTTC. Residues: CSAKTGTGNYEQYF.

V and J are TRBV5-1 and TRBJ1-4; D remains unclear. The V gene lost 0 bases and the J gene lost 4 bases, with 10 bases spanning the gap. CDR1 and CDR2 from the germline V gene are SGHRS and YFSETQ. The CDR3 covers 15 residues. In DNA form, the CDR3 reads TGCGCCAGCAGCTTGGCAGCCAAGGGTAATGAAAAACTGTTTTTT. This gives the protein CASSLAAKGNEKLFF.

This clonotype was seen more than once but under ten times. The chain recombines TRBV21-1 with TRBJ1-5; the table's TRBD1 call for D was not verified on the DNA. TRBV21-1 counts as a pseudogene. The CDR3 is 15 residues long. The CDR3 loop is CASSKHHRSNQPQHF. CDR3 sequence (DNA): TGTGCCAGCAGCAAGCACCACAGGAGCAATCAGCCCCAGCATTTT.

The chain combines TRBV13 with TRBJ2-7, with TRBD2 identical over 9 bases. The CDR3 contains 15 residues. Germline lookup yields CDR1 PRHDT and CDR2 FYEKMQ (reference sequence). V gave up 5 bases and J gave up 3 bases; unmatched junction bases: 8. This CDR3 reads CASSLKQAGGYEQYF. As DNA, the CDR3 is TGTGCCAGCAGCCTCAAGCAAGCGGGAGGCTACGAGCAGTACTTC.

This clonotype was recorded a few times. The chain couples TRBV5-1 to TRBJ2-5; possibly TRBD2 for D (6 bases). From germline, CDR1 is SGHRS and CDR2 YFSETQ. Trimming stripped 1 base from V and 5 bases from J, with 15 bases between. This CDR3 contains 15 residues. For the CDR3, the DNA is TGCGCCAGCAGCTTGCCCCCTGCGGGGCCCGAGACCCAGTACTTC. It is translated as CASSLPPAGPETQYF. Together with reference TRBV5-1 and TRBJ2-5, the CDR3 gives the full variable domain: KAGVTQTPRYLIKTRGQQVTLSCSPISGHRSVSWYQQTPGQGLQFLFEYFSETQRNKGNFPGRFSGRQFSNSRSEMNVSTLELGDSALYLCASSLPPAGPETQYFGPGTRLLVL.